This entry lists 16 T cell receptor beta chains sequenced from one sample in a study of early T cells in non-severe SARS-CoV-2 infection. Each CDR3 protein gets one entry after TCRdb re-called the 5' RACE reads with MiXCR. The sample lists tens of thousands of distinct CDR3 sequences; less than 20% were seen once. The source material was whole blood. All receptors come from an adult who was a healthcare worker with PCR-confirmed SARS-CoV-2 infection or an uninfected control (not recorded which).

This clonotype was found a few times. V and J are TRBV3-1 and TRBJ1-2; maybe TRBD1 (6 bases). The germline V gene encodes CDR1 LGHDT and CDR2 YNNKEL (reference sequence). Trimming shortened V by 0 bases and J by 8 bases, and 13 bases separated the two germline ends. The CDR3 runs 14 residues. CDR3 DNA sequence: TGTGCCAGCAGCCAAGATCCGGGGGGCTGGGGCTACACCTTC. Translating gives CASSQDPGGWGYTF. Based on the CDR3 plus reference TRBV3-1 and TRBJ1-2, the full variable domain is DTAVSQTPKYLVTQMGNDKSIKCEQNLGHDTMYWYKQDSKKFLKIMFSYNNKELIINETVPNRFSPKSPDKAHLNLHINSLELGDSAVYFCASSQDPGGWGYTFGSGTRLTVV.

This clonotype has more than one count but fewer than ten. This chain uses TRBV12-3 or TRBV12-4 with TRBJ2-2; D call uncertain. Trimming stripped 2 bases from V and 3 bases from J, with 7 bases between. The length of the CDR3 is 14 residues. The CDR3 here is CASSLMWDTGELFF. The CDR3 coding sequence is TGTGCCAGCAGTTTAATGTGGGACACCGGGGAGCTGTTTTTT.

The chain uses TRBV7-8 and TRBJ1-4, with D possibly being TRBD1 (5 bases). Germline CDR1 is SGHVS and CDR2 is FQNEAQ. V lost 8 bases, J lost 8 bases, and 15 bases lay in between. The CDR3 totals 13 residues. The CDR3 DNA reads TGTGCCAGCCTACCCCCCGGGGGAGAAAAACTGTTTTTT. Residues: CASLPPGGEKLFF.

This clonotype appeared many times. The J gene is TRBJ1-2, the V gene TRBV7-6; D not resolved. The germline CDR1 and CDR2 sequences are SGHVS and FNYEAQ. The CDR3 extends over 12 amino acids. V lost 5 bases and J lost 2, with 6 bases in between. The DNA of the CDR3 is TGTGCCAGCAGCACTTACAACTATGGCTACACCTTC. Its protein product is CASSTYNYGYTF.

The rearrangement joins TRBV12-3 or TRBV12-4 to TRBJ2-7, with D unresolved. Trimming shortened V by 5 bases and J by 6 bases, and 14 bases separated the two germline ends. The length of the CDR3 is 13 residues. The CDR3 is CASSHGVAAEQYF. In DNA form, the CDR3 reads TGTGCCAGCAGTCATGGGGTAGCCGCCGAGCAGTACTTC.

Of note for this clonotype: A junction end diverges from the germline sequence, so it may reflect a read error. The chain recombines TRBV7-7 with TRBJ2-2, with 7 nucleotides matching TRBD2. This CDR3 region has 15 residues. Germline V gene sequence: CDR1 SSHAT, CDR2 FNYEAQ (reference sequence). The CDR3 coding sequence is TGTGCTAGCAGCACCAGCGGGGCGGACACCGGGGAGCTGTTTTTT. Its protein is CASSTSGADTGELFF. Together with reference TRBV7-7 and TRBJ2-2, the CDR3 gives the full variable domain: GAGVSQSPRYKVTKRGQDVTLRCDPISSHATLYWYQQALGQGPEFLTYFNYEAQPDKSGLPSDRFSAERPEGSISTLTIQRTEQRDSAMYRCASSTSGADTGELFFGEGSRLTVL.

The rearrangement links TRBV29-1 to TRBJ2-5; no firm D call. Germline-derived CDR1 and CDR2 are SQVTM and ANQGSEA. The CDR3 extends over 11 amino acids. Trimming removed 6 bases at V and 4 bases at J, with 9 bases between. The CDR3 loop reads CSVTRRETQYF. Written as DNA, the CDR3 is TGCAGCGTGACAAGAAGAGAGACCCAGTACTTC.

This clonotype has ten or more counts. CDR3 DNA: TGTGCCAGCAGCCTAGACAGGGGGCTCTCCTACGAGCAGTACTTC. Translated: CASSLDRGLSYEQYF. The rearrangement links TRBV7-2 to TRBJ2-7; 10 bases agree with TRBD1. The germline V gene encodes CDR1 SGHTA and CDR2 FQGNSA. The V gene end was trimmed by 5 bases and the J gene end by 0 bases; junction bases not matched to a gene: 4. This CDR3 has 15 residues.

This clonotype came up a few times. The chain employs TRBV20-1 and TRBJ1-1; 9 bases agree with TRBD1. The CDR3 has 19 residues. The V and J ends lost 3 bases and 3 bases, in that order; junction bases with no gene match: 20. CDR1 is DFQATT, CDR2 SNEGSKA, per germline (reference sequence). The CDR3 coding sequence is TGCAGTGCTAGTAGGCCGATTCCCGGGACAGGGACCACCTACACTGAAGCTTTCTTT. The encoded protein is CSASRPIPGTGTTYTEAFF.

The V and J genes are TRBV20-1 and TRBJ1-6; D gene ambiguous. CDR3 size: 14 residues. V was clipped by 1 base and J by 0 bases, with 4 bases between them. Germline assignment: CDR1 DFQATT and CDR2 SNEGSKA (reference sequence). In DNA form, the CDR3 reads TGCAGTGCTAGAGCCCTCTCCTATAATTCACCCCTCCACTTT. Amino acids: CSARALSYNSPLHF.

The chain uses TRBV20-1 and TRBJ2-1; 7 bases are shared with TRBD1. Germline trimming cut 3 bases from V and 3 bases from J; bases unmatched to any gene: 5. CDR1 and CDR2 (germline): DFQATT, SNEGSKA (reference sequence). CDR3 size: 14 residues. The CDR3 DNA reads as TGCAGTGCTAGCCCCGACAGGGTCTACAATGAGCAGTTCTTC. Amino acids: CSASPDRVYNEQFF.

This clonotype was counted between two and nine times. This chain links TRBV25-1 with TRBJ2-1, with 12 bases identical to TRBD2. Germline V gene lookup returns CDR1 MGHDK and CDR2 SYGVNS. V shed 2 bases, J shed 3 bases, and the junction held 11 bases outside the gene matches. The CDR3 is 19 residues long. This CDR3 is CASSENPTSGGTYYNEQFF. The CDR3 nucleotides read TGTGCCAGCAGTGAAAATCCTACTAGCGGGGGGACCTACTACAATGAGCAGTTCTTC.

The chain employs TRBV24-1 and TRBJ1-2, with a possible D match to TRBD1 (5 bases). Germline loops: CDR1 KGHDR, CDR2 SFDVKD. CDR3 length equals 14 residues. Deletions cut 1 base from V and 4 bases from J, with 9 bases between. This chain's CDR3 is CATSDFSQGYGYTF. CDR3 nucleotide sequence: TGTGCCACCAGTGATTTCTCCCAGGGCTATGGCTACACCTTC.

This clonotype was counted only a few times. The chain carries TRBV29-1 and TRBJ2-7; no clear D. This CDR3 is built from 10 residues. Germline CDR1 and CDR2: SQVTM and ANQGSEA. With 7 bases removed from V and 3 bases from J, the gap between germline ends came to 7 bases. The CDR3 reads CSAGNYEQYF. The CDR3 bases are TGCAGCGCTGGGAACTACGAGCAGTACTTC.

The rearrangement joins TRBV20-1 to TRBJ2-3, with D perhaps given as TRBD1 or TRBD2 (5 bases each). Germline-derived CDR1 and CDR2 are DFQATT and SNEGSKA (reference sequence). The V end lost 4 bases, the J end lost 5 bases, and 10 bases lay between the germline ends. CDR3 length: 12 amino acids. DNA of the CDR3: TGCAGTGCTATGAGGGGAGAAGATACGCAGTATTTT. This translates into CSAMRGEDTQYF.

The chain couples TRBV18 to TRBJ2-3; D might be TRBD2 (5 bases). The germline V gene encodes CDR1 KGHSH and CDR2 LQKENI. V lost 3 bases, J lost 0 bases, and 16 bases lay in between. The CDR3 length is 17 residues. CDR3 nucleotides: TGTGCCAGCTCACCCTCCCTTAGCGTCTCTAGCACAGATACGCAGTATTTT. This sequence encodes CASSPSLSVSSTDTQYF.